This record concerns one TCR beta chain sequence. Its antigen is not identified. Clones were read by immunoSEQ multiplex PCR, and TCRdb kept only the in-frame ones, dropping some. The data contain about 260,000 clones, approximately 90% of them singletons. This CDR3 contains 15 residues. Germline V CDR1 and CDR2: SEHNR, FQNEAQ (reference sequence). Trimming cost V 7 bases and J 0 bases, with 13 bases left between them. The sample comes from a study of Ad26.COV2.S vaccination and SARS-CoV-2 variants. Study-level information: Ad26.COV2.S given intramuscularly, once or twice 56 days apart. Whole-study results and caveats: Non-spike TCR breadth showed similarity between vaccine and placebo recipients.

Documented treatment: about 20 received Ad26.COV2.S at low or high dose, single or two shots; five or six received placebo; per-sample allocation not given. Day 63 after the first vaccine or placebo injection was the time point for sampling. The individual, an adult aged 18-55 years, was a donor in Boston. Built on an Ad26 vector, the vaccine expressed Wuhan-strain SARS-CoV-2 spike. The chain is built from TRBV7-9 and TRBJ2-1, with D uncertain. Specimen: peripheral blood, collected in a trial of Ad26.COV2.S vaccine versus placebo. This receptor was taken from a person between 18 and 65 years old who received the Ad26.COV2.S COVID-19 vaccine or a placebo. As DNA, the CDR3 is TGTGCCAGCATCCTCTCCTCTAGCTCCTACAATGAGCAGTTCTTC. This encodes CASILSSSSYNEQFF.